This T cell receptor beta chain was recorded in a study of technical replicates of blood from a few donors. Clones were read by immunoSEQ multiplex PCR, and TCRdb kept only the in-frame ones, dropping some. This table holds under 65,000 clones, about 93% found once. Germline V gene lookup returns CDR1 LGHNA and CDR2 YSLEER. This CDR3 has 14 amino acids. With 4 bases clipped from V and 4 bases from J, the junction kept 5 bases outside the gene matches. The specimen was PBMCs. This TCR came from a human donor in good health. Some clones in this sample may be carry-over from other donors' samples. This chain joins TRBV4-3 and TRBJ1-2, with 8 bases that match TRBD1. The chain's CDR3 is CASSRYRGGYGYTF. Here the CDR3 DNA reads TGCGCCAGCAGCCGATACAGGGGGGGCTATGGCTACACCTTC.